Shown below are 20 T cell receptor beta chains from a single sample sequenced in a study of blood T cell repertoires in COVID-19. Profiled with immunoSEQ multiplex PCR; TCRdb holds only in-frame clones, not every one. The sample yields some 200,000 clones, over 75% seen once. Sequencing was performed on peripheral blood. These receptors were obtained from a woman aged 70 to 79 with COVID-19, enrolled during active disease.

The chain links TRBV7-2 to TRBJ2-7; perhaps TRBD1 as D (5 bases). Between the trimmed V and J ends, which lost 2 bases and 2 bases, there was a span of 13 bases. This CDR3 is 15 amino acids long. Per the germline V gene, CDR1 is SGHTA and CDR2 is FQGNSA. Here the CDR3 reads CASSLSIGATYEQYF. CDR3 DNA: TGTGCCAGCAGCTTATCGATTGGGGCAACCTACGAGCAGTACTTC.

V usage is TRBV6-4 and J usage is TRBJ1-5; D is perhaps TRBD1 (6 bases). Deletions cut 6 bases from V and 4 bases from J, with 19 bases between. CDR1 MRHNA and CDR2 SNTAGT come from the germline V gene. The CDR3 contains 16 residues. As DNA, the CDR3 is TGTGCCAGCAGGTTTTACCGGACAGCAAAAAATCAGCCCCAGCATTTT. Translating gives CASRFYRTAKNQPQHF.

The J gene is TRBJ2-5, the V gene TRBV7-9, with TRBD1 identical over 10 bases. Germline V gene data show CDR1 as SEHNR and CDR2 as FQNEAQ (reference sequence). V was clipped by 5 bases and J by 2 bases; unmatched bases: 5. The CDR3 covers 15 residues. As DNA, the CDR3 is TGTGCCAGCAGCCAGGGGACAGGGGTTCAAGAGACCCAGTACTTC. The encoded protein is CASSQGTGVQETQYF.

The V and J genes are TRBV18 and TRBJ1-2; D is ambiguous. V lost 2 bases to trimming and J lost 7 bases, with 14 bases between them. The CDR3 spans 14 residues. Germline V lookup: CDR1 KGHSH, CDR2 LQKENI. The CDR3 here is CASSPGERLGGYTF. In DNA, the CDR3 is TGTGCCAGCTCACCAGGAGAACGGCTCGGTGGCTACACCTTC. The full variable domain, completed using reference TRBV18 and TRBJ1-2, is NAGVMQNPRHLVRRRGQEARLRCSPMKGHSHVYWYRQLPEEGLKFMVYLQKENIIDESGMPKERFSAEFPKEGPSILRIQQVVRGDSAAYFCASSPGERLGGYTFGSGTRLTVV.

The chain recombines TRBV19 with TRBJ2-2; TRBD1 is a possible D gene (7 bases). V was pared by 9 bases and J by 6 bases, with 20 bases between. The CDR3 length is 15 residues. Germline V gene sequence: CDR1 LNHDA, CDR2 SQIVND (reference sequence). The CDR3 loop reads CASRPFGGGAGELFF. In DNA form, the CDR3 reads TGTGCCAGCCGACCTTTTGGAGGGGGCGCCGGGGAGCTGTTTTTT.

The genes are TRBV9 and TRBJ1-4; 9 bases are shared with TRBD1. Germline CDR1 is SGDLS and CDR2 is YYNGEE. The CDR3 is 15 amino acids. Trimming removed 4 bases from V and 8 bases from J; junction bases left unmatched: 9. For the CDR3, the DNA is TGTGCCAGCAGCTTCAAACAGGGGGCCGGGGAAAAACTGTTTTTT. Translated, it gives CASSFKQGAGEKLFF.

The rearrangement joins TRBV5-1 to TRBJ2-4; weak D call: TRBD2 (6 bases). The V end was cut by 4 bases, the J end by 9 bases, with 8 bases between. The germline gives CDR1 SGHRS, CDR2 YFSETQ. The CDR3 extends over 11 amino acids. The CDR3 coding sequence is TGCGCCAGCAGCGAGGGAGGCATTCAGTACTTC. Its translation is CASSEGGIQYF.

DNA of the CDR3: TGTGCCAGCAGCCAAGTCCAGTTCCTGTACAATGAGCAGTTCTTC. Translating it yields CASSQVQFLYNEQFF. V usage is TRBV3-1 (or the pseudogene TRBV3-2) and J usage is TRBJ2-1; no clear D gene. Trimming shortened V by 1 base and J by 4 bases, and 11 bases separated the two germline ends. The CDR3 spans 15 residues. CDR1 LGHDT and CDR2 YNNKEL come from the germline V gene (reference sequence).

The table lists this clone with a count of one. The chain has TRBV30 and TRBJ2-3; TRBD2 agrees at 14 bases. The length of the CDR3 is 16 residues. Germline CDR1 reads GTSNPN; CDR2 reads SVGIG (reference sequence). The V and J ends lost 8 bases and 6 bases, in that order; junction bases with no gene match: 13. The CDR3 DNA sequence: TGTGCCGGAACCCCGGGACTAGCGGGAGTCGGTGATACGCAGTATTTT. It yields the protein CAGTPGLAGVGDTQYF.

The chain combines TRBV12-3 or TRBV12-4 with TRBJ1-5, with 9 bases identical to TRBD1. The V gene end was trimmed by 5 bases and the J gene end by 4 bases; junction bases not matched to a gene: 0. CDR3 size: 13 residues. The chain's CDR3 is CASSGQGNQPQHF. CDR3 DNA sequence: TGTGCCAGCAGTGGACAGGGGAATCAGCCCCAGCATTTT.

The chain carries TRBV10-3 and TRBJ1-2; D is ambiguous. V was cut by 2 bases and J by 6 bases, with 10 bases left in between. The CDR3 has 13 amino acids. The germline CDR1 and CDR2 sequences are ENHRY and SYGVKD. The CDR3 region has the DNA TGTGCCATCAGTGAGATGAGGAGGGATGGCTACACCTTC. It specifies CAISEMRRDGYTF.

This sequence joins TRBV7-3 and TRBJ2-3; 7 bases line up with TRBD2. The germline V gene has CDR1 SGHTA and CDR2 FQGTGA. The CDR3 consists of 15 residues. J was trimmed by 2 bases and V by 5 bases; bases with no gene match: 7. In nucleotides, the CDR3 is TGTGCCAGCAGCCCTGGGGCGGGAGCCACAGATACGCAGTATTTT. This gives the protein CASSPGAGATDTQYF. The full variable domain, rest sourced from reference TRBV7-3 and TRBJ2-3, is GAGVSQTPSNKVTEKGKYVELRCDPISGHTALYWYRQSLGQGPEFLIYFQGTGAADDSGLPNDRFFAVRPEGSVSTLKIQRTERGDSAVYLCASSPGAGATDTQYFGPGTRLTVL.

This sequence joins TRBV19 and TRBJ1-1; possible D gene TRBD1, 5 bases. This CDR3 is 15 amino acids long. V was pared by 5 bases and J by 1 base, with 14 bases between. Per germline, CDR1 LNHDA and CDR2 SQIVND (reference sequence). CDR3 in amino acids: CASSAAGLGNTEAFF. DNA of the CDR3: TGTGCCAGTAGTGCGGCAGGGTTGGGGAACACTGAAGCTTTCTTT.

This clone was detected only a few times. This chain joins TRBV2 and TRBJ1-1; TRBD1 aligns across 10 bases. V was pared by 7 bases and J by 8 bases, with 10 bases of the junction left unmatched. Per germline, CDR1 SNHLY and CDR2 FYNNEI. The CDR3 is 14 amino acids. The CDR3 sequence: CASIISGTGAEAFF. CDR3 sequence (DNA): TGTGCCAGCATTATATCCGGGACAGGGGCCGAAGCTTTCTTT.

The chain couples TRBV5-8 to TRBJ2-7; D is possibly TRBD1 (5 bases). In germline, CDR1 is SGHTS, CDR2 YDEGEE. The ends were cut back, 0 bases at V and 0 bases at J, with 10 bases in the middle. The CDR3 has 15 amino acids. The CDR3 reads CASSLGGSPSYEQYF. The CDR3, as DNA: TGTGCCAGCAGCTTGGGGGGCTCTCCCTCCTACGAGCAGTACTTC. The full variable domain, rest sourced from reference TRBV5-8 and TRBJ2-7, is EAGVTQSPTHLIKTRGQQATLRCSPISGHTSVYWYQQALGLGLQFLLWYDEGEERNRGNFPPRFSGRQFPNYSSELNVNALELEDSALYLCASSLGGSPSYEQYFGPGTRLTVT.

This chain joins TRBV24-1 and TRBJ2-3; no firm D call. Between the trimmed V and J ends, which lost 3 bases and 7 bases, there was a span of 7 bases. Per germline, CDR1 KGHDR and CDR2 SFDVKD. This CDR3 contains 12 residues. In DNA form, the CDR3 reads TGTGCCACCAGTGATGCAGTCTATACGCAGTATTTT. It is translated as CATSDAVYTQYF.

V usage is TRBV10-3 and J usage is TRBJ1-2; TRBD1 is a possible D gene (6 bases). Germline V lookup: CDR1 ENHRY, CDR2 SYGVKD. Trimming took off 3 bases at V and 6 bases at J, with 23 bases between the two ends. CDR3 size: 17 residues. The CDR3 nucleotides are TGTGCCATCAGTGATCGTGGGGATACGGGGGGCTTGGATGGCTACACCTTC. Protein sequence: CAISDRGDTGGLDGYTF.

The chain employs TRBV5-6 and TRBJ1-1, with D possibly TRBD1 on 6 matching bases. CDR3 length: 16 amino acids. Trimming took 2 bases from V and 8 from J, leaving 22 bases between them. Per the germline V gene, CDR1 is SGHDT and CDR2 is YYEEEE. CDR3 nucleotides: TGTGCCAGCAGCTTATCAGGGGCGGGTGGAGGTATCGAAGCTTTCTTT. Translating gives CASSLSGAGGGIEAFF.

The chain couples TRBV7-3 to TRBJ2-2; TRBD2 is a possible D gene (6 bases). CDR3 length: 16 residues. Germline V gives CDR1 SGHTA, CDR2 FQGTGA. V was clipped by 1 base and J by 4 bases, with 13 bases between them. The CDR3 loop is CASSLSPGVSTGELFF. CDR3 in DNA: TGTGCCAGCAGCTTAAGTCCGGGGGTTAGCACCGGGGAGCTGTTTTTT.

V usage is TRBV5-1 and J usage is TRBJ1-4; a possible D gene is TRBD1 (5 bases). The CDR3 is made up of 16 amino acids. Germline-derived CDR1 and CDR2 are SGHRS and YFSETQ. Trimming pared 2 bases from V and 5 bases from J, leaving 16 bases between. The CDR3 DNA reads TGCGCCAGCAGCTTAGGCGGGGACCTACGAAATGAAAAACTGTTTTTT. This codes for CASSLGGDLRNEKLFF.